This T cell receptor beta chain is from a study of T cell repertoires in cytomegalovirus infection. As for the study in general: HLA-B-restricted CMV epitopes that are well studied, plus recently identified HLA-C-restricted ones, were used by the study. CMV infection plus the matching HLA type was flagged by public TCR beta signatures.

Germline V CDR1 and CDR2: MDHEN, SYDVKM. The trim removed 5 bases at V and 9 bases at J, leaving 17 bases unmatched. CDR3 size: 17 residues. Concerning this clonotype itself: Its specificity is not known.

Overall study results and limits: The response measured ex vivo was dominated by TCR beta clonotypes (HLA-C-restricted and CMV-specific). Carriers of CMV and the relevant HLA type were discriminated by public TCR beta frequency.

One entry per CDR3 protein results from TCRdb running MiXCR on the reads. The repertoire consists of over 95,000 distinct CDR3 sequences, with under 35% occurring once and the leading ten covering 41%. Material: CD8+ T cells from cultured PBMCs, obtained from culture after CMV antigen stimulation. The clonotype was recovered from a human donor in good health (CMV status not recorded). Some clones in this sample may be carry-over from other donors' samples. V and J are TRBV28 and TRBJ2-1, with TRBD1 matching 9 bases. DNA of the CDR3: TGTGCCAGCAGTCCAACATACGGGACAGGGTTCAATAGTGAGCAGTTCTTC. It encodes CASSPTYGTGFNSEQFF.